This T cell receptor beta chain was found in a study of shared clonotypes between healthy human individuals. The length of the CDR3 is 12 residues. Germline CDR1 reads ENHRY; CDR2 reads SYGVKD. Trimming took off 8 bases at V and 8 bases at J, with 13 bases between the two ends. The material for each subset, its genomic DNA, was split evenly across several immunoSEQ plates. Sequencing used immunoSEQ multiplex PCR; TCRdb keeps in-frame clones, though not all of them. The data show a few million clones, approximately 90% seen once. The V call is TRBV10-3, the J call TRBJ2-1; a weak D match, TRBD2 (5 bases). The sample consisted of naive CD4+ T cells sorted from blood. The subset denotes: CD45RA+ positively selected. The TCR was taken from a man aged 18 to 29 in good health. The CDR3 here is CAISPRGYEQFF. The CDR3 nucleotides read TGTGCCATCTCCCCTCGAGGGTATGAGCAGTTCTTC.